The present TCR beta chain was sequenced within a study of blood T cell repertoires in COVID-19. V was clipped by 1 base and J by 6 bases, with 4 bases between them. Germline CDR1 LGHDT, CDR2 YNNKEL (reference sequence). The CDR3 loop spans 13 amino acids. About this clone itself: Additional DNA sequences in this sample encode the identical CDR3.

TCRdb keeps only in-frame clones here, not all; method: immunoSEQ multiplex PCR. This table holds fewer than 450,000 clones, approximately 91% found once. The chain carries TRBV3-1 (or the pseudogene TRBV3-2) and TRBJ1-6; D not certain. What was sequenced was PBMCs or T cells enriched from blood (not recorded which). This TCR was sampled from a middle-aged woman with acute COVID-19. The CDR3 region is CASSQGRNSPLHF. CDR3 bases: TGTGCCAGCAGCCAAGGTCGTAATTCACCCCTCCACTTT.